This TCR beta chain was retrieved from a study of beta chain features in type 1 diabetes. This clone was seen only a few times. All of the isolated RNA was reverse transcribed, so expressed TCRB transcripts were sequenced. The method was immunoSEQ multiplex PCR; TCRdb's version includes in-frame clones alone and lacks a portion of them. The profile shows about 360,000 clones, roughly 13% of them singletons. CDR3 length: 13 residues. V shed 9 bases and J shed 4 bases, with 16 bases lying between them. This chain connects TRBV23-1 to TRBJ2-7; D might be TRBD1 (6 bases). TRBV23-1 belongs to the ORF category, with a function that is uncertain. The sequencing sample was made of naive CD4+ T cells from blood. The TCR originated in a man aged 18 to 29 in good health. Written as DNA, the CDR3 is TGCGCCAGATTACAGGGTCCTATATACGAGCAGTACTTC. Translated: CARLQGPIYEQYF.